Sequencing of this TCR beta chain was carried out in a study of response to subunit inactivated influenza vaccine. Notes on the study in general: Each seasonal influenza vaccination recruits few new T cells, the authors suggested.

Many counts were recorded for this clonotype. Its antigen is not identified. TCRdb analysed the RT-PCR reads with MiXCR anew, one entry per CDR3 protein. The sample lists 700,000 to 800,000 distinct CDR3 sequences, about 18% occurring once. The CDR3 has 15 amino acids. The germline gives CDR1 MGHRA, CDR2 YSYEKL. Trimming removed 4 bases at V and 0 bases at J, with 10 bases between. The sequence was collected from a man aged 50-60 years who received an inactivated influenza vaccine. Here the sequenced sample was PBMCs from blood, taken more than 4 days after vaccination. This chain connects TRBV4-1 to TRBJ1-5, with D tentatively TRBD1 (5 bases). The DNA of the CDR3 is TGCGCCAGCAGCCCAGGGTTTTATAGCAATCAGCCCCAGCATTTT. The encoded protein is CASSPGFYSNQPQHF.